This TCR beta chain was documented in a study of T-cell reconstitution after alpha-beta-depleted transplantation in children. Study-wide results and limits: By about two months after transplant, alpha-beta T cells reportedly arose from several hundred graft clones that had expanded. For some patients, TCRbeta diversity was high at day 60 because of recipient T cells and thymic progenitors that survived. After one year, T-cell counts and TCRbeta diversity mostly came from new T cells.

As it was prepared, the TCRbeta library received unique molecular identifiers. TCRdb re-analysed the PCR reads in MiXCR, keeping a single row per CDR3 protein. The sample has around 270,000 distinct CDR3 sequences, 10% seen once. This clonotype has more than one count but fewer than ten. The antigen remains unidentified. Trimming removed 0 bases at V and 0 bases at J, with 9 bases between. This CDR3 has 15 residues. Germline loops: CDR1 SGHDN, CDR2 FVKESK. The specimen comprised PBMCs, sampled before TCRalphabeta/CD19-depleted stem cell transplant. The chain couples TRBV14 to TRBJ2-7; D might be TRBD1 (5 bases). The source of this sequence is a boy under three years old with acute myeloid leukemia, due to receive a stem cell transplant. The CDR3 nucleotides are TGTGCCAGCAGCCAAGAAGGGGTCAGCTCCTACGAGCAGTACTTC. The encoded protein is CASSQEGVSSYEQYF.